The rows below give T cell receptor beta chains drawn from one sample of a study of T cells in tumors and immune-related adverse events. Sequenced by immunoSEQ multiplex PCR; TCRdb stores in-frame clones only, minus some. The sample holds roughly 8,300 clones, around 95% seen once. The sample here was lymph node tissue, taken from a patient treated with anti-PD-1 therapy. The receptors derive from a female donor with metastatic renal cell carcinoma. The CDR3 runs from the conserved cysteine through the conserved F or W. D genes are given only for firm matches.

CDR3nt: TGTGCCAGCAGCCGCACCGGGACAAGTCAGCCCCAGCATTTT; CDR3aa: CASSRTGTSQPQHF; j_gene: TRBJ1-5; v_gene: TRBV27; d_gene: -
CDR3nt: TGTGCCAGCAGCCTAGCAGGGGCGAGCAATCAGCCCCAGCATTTT; CDR3aa: CASSLAGASNQPQHF; j_gene: TRBJ1-5; v_gene: TRBV6-1; d_gene: -
CDR3nt: TGTGCCAGCAGCCAAGGGACTAGCTCGTTCTACGAGCAGTACTTC; CDR3aa: CASSQGTSSFYEQYF; j_gene: TRBJ2-7; v_gene: TRBV14; d_gene: TRBD2
CDR3nt: TGTGCCAGCAGTGAACCGGGAAGGGACTATGGCTACACCTTC; CDR3aa: CASSEPGRDYGYTF; j_gene: TRBJ1-2; v_gene: TRBV6-1; d_gene: -
CDR3nt: TGTGCCAGCAGCTTGGGGACAGGGTTAGGGGCCAACGTCCTGACTTTC; CDR3aa: CASSLGTGLGANVLTF; j_gene: TRBJ2-6; v_gene: TRBV5-5; d_gene: TRBD1
CDR3nt: TGTGCCAGCAGCCCGGGACTAGCGGGGGCCCAGGGGTTCTTC; CDR3aa: CASSPGLAGAQGFF; j_gene: TRBJ2-1; v_gene: TRBV7-8; d_gene: TRBD2
CDR3nt: TGCAGCGTTGAACGAGTACCTACCTACAATGAGCAGTTCTTC; CDR3aa: CSVERVPTYNEQFF; j_gene: TRBJ2-1; v_gene: TRBV29-1; d_gene: -
CDR3nt: TGTGCCAGCAGTGAGCCGACAGGAATTTCGCGGTACTTC; CDR3aa: CASSEPTGISRYF; j_gene: TRBJ2-7; v_gene: TRBV6-1; d_gene: -
CDR3nt: TGTGCCAGCAGGGGGCCGTACTCCTACGAGCAGTACTTC; CDR3aa: CASRGPYSYEQYF; j_gene: TRBJ2-7; v_gene: TRBV6-5; d_gene: -
CDR3nt: TGTGCCTGGAGGACCGCGGGCGCGGACTATGGCTACACCTTC; CDR3aa: CAWRTAGADYGYTF; j_gene: TRBJ1-2; v_gene: TRBV30; d_gene: -
CDR3nt: TGTGCCAGCAGTGCCCGTCAGTCGAACACTGAAGCTTTCTTT; CDR3aa: CASSARQSNTEAFF; j_gene: TRBJ1-1; v_gene: TRBV6-1; d_gene: -
CDR3nt: TGTGCCAGCAGCTGGGAGTCAGGGAGCACCGGGGAGCTGTTTTTT; CDR3aa: CASSWESGSTGELFF; j_gene: TRBJ2-2; v_gene: TRBV6-1; d_gene: -
CDR3nt: TGTGCCAGCAGCGTAGAAGGGACATCTTTCGATGAGCAGTTCTTC; CDR3aa: CASSVEGTSFDEQFF; j_gene: TRBJ2-1; v_gene: TRBV9; d_gene: -
CDR3nt: TGCGCCAGCAGCCAAGGTCCGGGATACGAGCAGTACTTC; CDR3aa: CASSQGPGYEQYF; j_gene: TRBJ2-7; v_gene: TRBV4-3; d_gene: -
CDR3nt: TGCGCCAGCGGTTCCGGGACAGGGAGGTCCGGGGAGCTGTTTTTT; CDR3aa: CASGSGTGRSGELFF; j_gene: TRBJ2-2; v_gene: TRBV10-1; d_gene: TRBD1
CDR3nt: TGTGCCAGTGGAGTGGGCCTTCGGGGTAACACTGAAGCTTTCTTT; CDR3aa: CASGVGLRGNTEAFF; j_gene: TRBJ1-1; v_gene: TRBV19; d_gene: -
CDR3nt: TGTGCCAGCAGTGAGCGACCCCCCTATAGCAATCAGCCCCAGCATTTT; CDR3aa: CASSERPPYSNQPQHF; j_gene: TRBJ1-5; v_gene: TRBV2; d_gene: -
CDR3nt: TGTGCCAGTAGTCTCCGTAGCAGCGGTTACAATGAGCAGTTCTTC; CDR3aa: CASSLRSSGYNEQFF; j_gene: TRBJ2-1; v_gene: TRBV19; d_gene: -
CDR3nt: TGTGCCAGCAGCCAAGTGGGGTTGATGACCGTTAAAGCTTTCTTT; CDR3aa: CASSQVGLMTVKAFF; j_gene: TRBJ1-1; v_gene: TRBV4-2; d_gene: -
CDR3nt: TGTGCCAGCAGCTATGAACCGGGCACTAACTATGGCTACACCTTC; CDR3aa: CASSYEPGTNYGYTF; j_gene: TRBJ1-2; v_gene: TRBV5-6; d_gene: -
CDR3nt: TGCGCCAGCAGCTTGGAACAGGACACTGAAGCTTTCTTT; CDR3aa: CASSLEQDTEAFF; j_gene: TRBJ1-1; v_gene: TRBV5-1; d_gene: -
CDR3nt: TGTGCCATCGGTGGCAGGCCAGAGACCCAGTACTTC; CDR3aa: CAIGGRPETQYF; j_gene: TRBJ2-5; v_gene: TRBV10-3; d_gene: -
CDR3nt: TGTGCCAGCAGCCAAGCGGCTTGGCGGGGGGGCCACGAGCAGTACTTC; CDR3aa: CASSQAAWRGGHEQYF; j_gene: TRBJ2-7; v_gene: TRBV14; d_gene: TRBD2